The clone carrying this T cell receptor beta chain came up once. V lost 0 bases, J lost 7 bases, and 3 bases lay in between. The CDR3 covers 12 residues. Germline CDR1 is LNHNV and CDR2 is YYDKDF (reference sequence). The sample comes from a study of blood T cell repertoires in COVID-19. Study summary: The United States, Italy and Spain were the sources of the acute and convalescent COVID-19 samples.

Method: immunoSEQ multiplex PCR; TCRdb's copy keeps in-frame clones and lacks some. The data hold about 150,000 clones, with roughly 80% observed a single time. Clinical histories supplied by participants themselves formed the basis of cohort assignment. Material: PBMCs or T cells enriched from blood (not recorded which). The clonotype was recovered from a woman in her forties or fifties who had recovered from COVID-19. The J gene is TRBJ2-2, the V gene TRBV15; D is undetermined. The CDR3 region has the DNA TGTGCCACCAGCAGAGAATACGGGGAGCTGTTTTTT. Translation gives CATSREYGELFF.